A single sample gave rise to the 23 T cell receptor beta chains below, sequenced in a study of blood T cell repertoires in COVID-19. The data were produced by immunoSEQ multiplex PCR, yet TCRdb's version contains in-frame clones alone and is incomplete. This sample carries 300,000 to 350,000 clones, 85% to 90% of them seen once, and the ten largest clones take over 1%. The sample taken for sequencing was PBMCs or T cells enriched from blood (not recorded which). The source of these receptors is a woman aged 30 to 39 who had been exposed to COVID-19.

The rearrangement uses TRBV11-3 and TRBJ1-1; D is ambiguous. V lost 4 bases and J lost 3, with 18 bases in between. Per germline, CDR1 SGHNT and CDR2 YENEEA. The CDR3 is 16 residues long. The CDR3 here is CASSSPYNRRDTEAFF. CDR3 in DNA: TGTGCCAGCAGCTCCCCTTATAACCGGAGGGACACTGAAGCTTTCTTT.

This clone was detected once. The chain employs TRBV18 and TRBJ1-1; D is perhaps TRBD1 (6 bases). Germline lookup yields CDR1 KGHSH and CDR2 LQKENI. This CDR3 comprises 14 residues. Trimming cost V 4 bases and J 2 bases, with 11 bases left between them. CDR3 sequence reads: CASSQQGPNTEAFF. The DNA of the CDR3 is TGTGCCAGCTCACAACAGGGACCCAACACTGAAGCTTTCTTT.

This clone was counted once. The rearrangement uses TRBV15 and TRBJ1-3, with D unclear. Trimming removed 5 bases at V and 9 bases at J, with 26 bases between. The CDR3 extends over 17 amino acids. Germline V lookup: CDR1 LNHNV, CDR2 YYDKDF (reference sequence). CDR3 in amino acids: CATSPRRAAIVNPTIYF. CDR3 in DNA: TGTGCCACCAGCCCCCGCCGCGCGGCAATCGTAAATCCCACCATATATTTT.

This clone came up many times. This sequence joins TRBV5-6 and TRBJ2-7; the match to TRBD1 covers 7 bases. The junction had 15 bases not matched to a gene; V was cut back by 4 bases and J by 2 bases. There are 17 residues in the CDR3. Per germline, CDR1 SGHDT and CDR2 YYEEEE. The CDR3 nucleotides read TGTGCCAGCAGCCGTACCACAGGGGCCCTTCTCCCCTACGAGCAGTACTTC. Translating gives CASSRTTGALLPYEQYF.

This chain joins TRBV19 and TRBJ2-5, with 8 bases identical to TRBD1. The CDR3 has 15 residues. The J segment lost 4 bases and the V segment lost 0 bases, leaving 4 bases of the junction unmatched. The germline V gene has CDR1 LNHDA and CDR2 SQIVND (reference sequence). In nucleotides, the CDR3 is TGTGCCAGTAGTATAGATCGGACAGGGTCAGAGACCCAGTACTTC. Translating it yields CASSIDRTGSETQYF.

In regard to this clone: Other nucleotide sequences from this sample produce the same CDR3. The rearrangement uses TRBV7-9 and TRBJ1-1; maybe TRBD1 (5 bases). The CDR3 consists of 13 residues. Germline CDR1 and CDR2: SEHNR and FQNEAQ (reference sequence). Between the trimmed V and J ends, which lost 2 bases and 2 bases, there was a span of 6 bases. The CDR3 sequence: CASSLQGNTEAFF. DNA for the CDR3: TGTGCCAGCAGCTTACAGGGTAACACTGAAGCTTTCTTT.

CDR3 DNA: TGTGCCAGCAGGGGGTTAGGGGATGGTGAAAAACTGTTTTTT. Protein sequence: CASRGLGDGEKLFF. This sequence joins TRBV6-5 and TRBJ1-4, with D possibly TRBD1 on 5 matching bases. The ends were cut back, 6 bases at V and 7 bases at J, with 15 bases in the middle. The CDR3 covers 14 residues. The germline gives CDR1 MNHEY, CDR2 SVGAGI.

The chain uses TRBV12-3 or TRBV12-4 and TRBJ1-4; the match to TRBD1 covers 9 bases. Trimming cost V 4 bases and J 7 bases; bases outside gene matches: 1. CDR3 length: 13 residues. The CDR3 sequence is CASSSTGGEKLFF. CDR3 nucleotides: TGTGCCAGCAGTTCGACAGGGGGTGAAAAACTGTTTTTT.

The chain uses TRBV4-1 and TRBJ1-2; a possible D gene is TRBD1 (5 bases). The ends were cut back, 6 bases at V and 6 bases at J, with 20 bases in the middle. The CDR3 sequence is 15 residues long. Per germline, CDR1 MGHRA and CDR2 YSYEKL. CDR3 in amino acids: CASSPLRGEWDGYTF. The DNA for the CDR3 is TGCGCCAGCAGTCCACTTCGGGGGGAATGGGATGGCTACACCTTC.

The rearrangement joins TRBV28 to TRBJ1-2, with TRBD1 matching 10 bases. The V segment lost 6 bases and the J segment 7 bases; nucleotides outside the gene matches: 11. The germline V gene has CDR1 MDHEN and CDR2 SYDVKM. This CDR3 comprises 15 residues. The CDR3 DNA is TGTGCCAGCAGCCCCCCGGGACAGGGGAGGAGTGGCTACACCTTC. Translation gives CASSPPGQGRSGYTF.

The chain joins TRBV2 to TRBJ2-7, with D possibly being TRBD1 (7 bases). The CDR3 runs to 14 residues. Germline V gene lookup returns CDR1 SNHLY and CDR2 FYNNEI. Trimming stripped 4 bases from V and 3 bases from J, with 13 bases between. The chain's CDR3 is CASSGGDRGYEQYF. CDR3 DNA sequence: TGTGCCAGCAGTGGGGGGGACAGAGGCTACGAGCAGTACTTC.

The rearrangement uses TRBV18 and TRBJ2-7; D unresolved. From germline, CDR1 is KGHSH and CDR2 LQKENI. V was clipped by 6 bases and J by 3 bases, with 6 bases between them. The length of the CDR3 is 11 residues. In DNA, the CDR3 is TGTGCCAGCTCGTCAGGCTACGAGCAGTACTTC. It translates to CASSSGYEQYF. Looking up the rest from reference TRBV18 and TRBJ2-7 gives the full variable domain: NAGVMQNPRHLVRRRGQEARLRCSPMKGHSHVYWYRQLPEEGLKFMVYLQKENIIDESGMPKERFSAEFPKEGPSILRIQQVVRGDSAAYFCASSSGYEQYFGPGTRLTVT.

This clone was observed once. This sequence joins TRBV4-2 and TRBJ2-2; D remains ambiguous. The CDR3 covers 15 residues. CDR1 is LGHNA, CDR2 YNFKEQ, per germline. Trimming shortened V by 0 bases and J by 4 bases, and 9 bases separated the two germline ends. DNA for the CDR3: TGTGCCAGCAGCCAAGATCCCTCGGGCACCGGGGAGCTGTTTTTT. Translating it yields CASSQDPSGTGELFF.

J is TRBJ1-2 and V is TRBV27; 11 bases map to TRBD1. J lost 8 bases, V lost 6 bases, and 8 bases had no gene match. The CDR3 loop spans 14 amino acids. Per the germline V gene, CDR1 is MNHEY and CDR2 is SMNVEV (reference sequence). As DNA, the CDR3 is TGTGCCAGCAGCTCTCCGGGACAGGGGGTCGGCTACACCTTC. Residues: CASSSPGQGVGYTF.

CDR3 DNA: TGTGCCAGTAGTATTAACAACAGGGGTAGAGAGACCCAGTACTTC. It is translated as CASSINNRGRETQYF. V is TRBV19 and J is TRBJ2-5; 7 bases match TRBD1. V lost 3 bases and J lost 4; bases outside the gene matches: 8. Germline V lookup: CDR1 LNHDA, CDR2 SQIVND (reference sequence). There are 15 residues in the CDR3.

The chain combines TRBV5-1 with TRBJ2-7; 16 bases map to TRBD2. The V segment lost 3 bases and the J segment 2 bases; nucleotides outside the gene matches: 2. Germline CDR1 SGHRS, CDR2 YFSETQ. The CDR3 totals 16 residues. The CDR3 region has the DNA TGCGCCAGCAGCTCCGGGACTAGCGGGAGGGCCTACGAGCAGTACTTC. Residues: CASSSGTSGRAYEQYF.

With regard to this clone: Other DNA sequences in the sample encode the same CDR3. This chain joins TRBV27 and TRBJ2-7, with 8 positions matching TRBD1. The V gene's germline CDR1 is MNHEY and CDR2 SMNVEV (reference sequence). CDR3 size: 16 residues. V lost 0 bases and J lost 1; bases outside the gene matches: 5. The CDR3 reads CASSLSGTGISYEQYF. CDR3 DNA: TGTGCCAGCAGTTTATCGGGGACAGGCATTTCCTACGAGCAGTACTTC.

This clone was seen only a few times. The J gene is TRBJ1-2, the V gene TRBV28, with TRBD1 matching over 7 bases. The CDR3 totals 14 residues. Germline trimming cut 3 bases from V and 3 bases from J; bases unmatched to any gene: 4. CDR1 MDHEN and CDR2 SYDVKM come from the germline V gene. For the CDR3, the DNA is TGTGCCAGCAGTTTCCAAGGGGGCGACTATGGCTACACCTTC. Translated, it gives CASSFQGGDYGYTF.

V and J are TRBV5-1 and TRBJ2-1, with D maybe TRBD2 (5 bases). In germline, CDR1 is SGHRS, CDR2 YFSETQ. Trimming stripped 6 bases from V and 6 bases from J, with 19 bases between. The CDR3 totals 15 residues. The CDR3 nucleotides read TGCGCCAGCATCATTGGGGAAGGGAGCGGCAATGAGCAGTTCTTC. Translation gives CASIIGEGSGNEQFF. Full variable domain (outside the CDR3, taken from reference TRBV5-1 and TRBJ2-1): KAGVTQTPRYLIKTRGQQVTLSCSPISGHRSVSWYQQTPGQGLQFLFEYFSETQRNKGNFPGRFSGRQFSNSRSEMNVSTLELGDSALYLCASIIGEGSGNEQFFGPGTRLTVL.

The rearrangement uses TRBV28 and TRBJ2-4; TRBD2 might be the D (6 bases). CDR1 is MDHEN, CDR2 SYDVKM, per germline. V was shortened by 7 bases and J by 3 bases, with 19 bases between the two germline ends. The CDR3 has 16 amino acids. CDR3 protein: CASIPRASVDKNIQYF. CDR3 nucleotide sequence: TGTGCCAGCATCCCCAGGGCTAGCGTTGACAAAAACATTCAGTACTTC. Complete variable domain (other parts from reference TRBV28 and TRBJ2-4): DVKVTQSSRYLVKRTGEKVFLECVQDMDHENMFWYRQDPGLGLRLIYFSYDVKMKEKGDIPEGYSVSREKKERFSLILESASTNQTSMYLCASIPRASVDKNIQYFGAGTRLSVL.

The gene calls are TRBV7-2 and TRBJ2-7; 7 bases map to TRBD1. Per germline, CDR1 SGHTA and CDR2 FQGNSA. The V and J ends lost 4 bases and 2 bases, in that order; junction bases with no gene match: 5. The CDR3 runs to 14 residues. The CDR3 region is CASSSYRGPYEQYF. In nucleotides, the CDR3 is TGTGCCAGCAGCTCATACAGGGGCCCCTACGAGCAGTACTTC.

This chain connects TRBV3-1 (or the pseudogene TRBV3-2) to TRBJ2-1, with no clear D. From germline, CDR1 is LGHDT and CDR2 YNNKEL (reference sequence). The V end lost 4 bases, the J end lost 5 bases, and 15 bases lay between the germline ends. The CDR3 has 15 amino acids. The CDR3 spells CASSLAPTENNEQFF. The CDR3, as DNA: TGTGCCAGCAGCCTAGCCCCAACGGAAAACAATGAGCAGTTCTTC.

This rearrangement joins TRBV3-1 (or the pseudogene TRBV3-2) to TRBJ1-1; the D is unclear. This CDR3 is 17 amino acids long. Deletions cut 1 base from V and 0 bases from J, with 15 bases between. Germline CDR1 is LGHDT and CDR2 is YNNKEL (reference sequence). The CDR3 loop is CASSQAAGFVMNTEAFF. The CDR3 DNA is TGTGCCAGCAGCCAAGCCGCGGGATTTGTGATGAACACTGAAGCTTTCTTT.